The subject of this entry is one T cell receptor (beta chain). The target antigen is unknown. This specimen comes from a study of PD-1 blockade in mismatch repair-deficient tumors. Study-level points and caveats: Tumor-resident clones, often undetectable pretreatment in blood, expanded then contracted after pembrolizumab.

This CDR3 has 13 amino acids. Trimming pared 5 bases from V and 6 bases from J, leaving 12 bases between. CDR1 is SGDLS and CDR2 is YYNGEE in the germline V gene. Some clones are missing from TCRdb's copy, which holds only in-frame ones; the method was immunoSEQ multiplex PCR. In the table there are around 130,000 clones, around nine tenths of which are singletons. All patients were mismatch repair deficient, assessed by either PCR or immunohistochemistry. The specimen comprised peripheral blood, sampled just under 74 weeks after starting pembrolizumab. The clonotype comes from an adult with mismatch repair-deficient cancer. The chain couples TRBV9 to TRBJ2-1; either TRBD1 or TRBD2 may supply D (6 bases each). The CDR3 region is CASSWGAINEQFF. CDR3 bases: TGTGCCAGCAGTTGGGGGGCGATCAATGAGCAGTTCTTC.